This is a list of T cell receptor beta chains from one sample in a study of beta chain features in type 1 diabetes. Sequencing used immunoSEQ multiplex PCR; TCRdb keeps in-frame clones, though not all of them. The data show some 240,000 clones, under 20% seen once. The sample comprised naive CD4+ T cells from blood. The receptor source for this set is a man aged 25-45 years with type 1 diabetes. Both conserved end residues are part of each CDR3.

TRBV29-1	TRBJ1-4	CSVAGLAGEKLFF
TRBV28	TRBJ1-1	CASSLLQNTEAFF
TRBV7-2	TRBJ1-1	CASSRREGLNTEAFF
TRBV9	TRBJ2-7	CASSVEALGAAYEQYF
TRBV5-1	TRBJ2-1	CASSLVVAAGNEQFF
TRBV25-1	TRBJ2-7	CASSVHREQYF
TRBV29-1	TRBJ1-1	CSVDPVGNEAFF
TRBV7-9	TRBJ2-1	CASSLGRNEQFF
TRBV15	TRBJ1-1	CATSITRGTGFLDTEAFF
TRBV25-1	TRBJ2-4	CASSDEGSQGHIQYF
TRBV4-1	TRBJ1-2	CASSQDRGKDGYTF
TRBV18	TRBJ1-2	CASSPPSSGRGYGYTF
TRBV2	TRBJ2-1	CASNRYNEQFF
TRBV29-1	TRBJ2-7	CSVLPAGLAGGITYEQYF
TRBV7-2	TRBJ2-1	CASSLTSGLASGQFF
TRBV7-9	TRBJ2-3	CASSLLSRSTDTQYF
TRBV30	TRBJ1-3	CASLGNTGNTIYF
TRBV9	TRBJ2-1	CASSVASGAYNEQFF
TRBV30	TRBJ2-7	CAWTGVGYEQYF
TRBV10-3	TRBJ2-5	CAIGPMGQETQYF
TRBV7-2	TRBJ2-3	CASSSGTSGNTQYF
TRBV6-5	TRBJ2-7	CASSQSGTVNEQYF
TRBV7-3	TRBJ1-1	CASSTGINTEAFF
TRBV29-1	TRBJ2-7	CSVGPRGTAYEQYF
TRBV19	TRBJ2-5	CASSPAGLAGGEETQYF
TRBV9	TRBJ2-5	CASSAGLAAETQYF
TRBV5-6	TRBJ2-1	CASSLKSRQRFF
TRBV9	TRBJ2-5	CASSGHSGTQETQYF
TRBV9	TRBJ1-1	CASSVLATNTEAFF
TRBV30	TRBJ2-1	CAWSEGGRGHSYNEQFF
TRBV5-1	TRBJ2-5	CASSLGVQETQYF
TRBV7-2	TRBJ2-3	CASKGPGTDTQYF
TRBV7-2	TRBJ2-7	CASSPGTVSYEQYF
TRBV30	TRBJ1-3	CAWTVGPGNTIYF
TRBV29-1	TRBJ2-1	CSVGEVAAYNEQFF
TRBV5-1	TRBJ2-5	CASSTHGQGETQYF
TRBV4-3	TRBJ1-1	CASSNLGISGKTEAFF
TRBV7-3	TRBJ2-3	CASSPIGTDTQYF
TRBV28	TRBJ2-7	CASSSGTGVGEQYF
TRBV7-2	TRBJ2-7	CASTRGAGEGGEQYF
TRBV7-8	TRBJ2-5	CASSFSGGSETQYF
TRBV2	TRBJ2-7	CASSVEKGQVAEQYF
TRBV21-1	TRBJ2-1	CASSYRGLNNEQFF
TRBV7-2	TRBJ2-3	CASSALLAGGTDTQYF
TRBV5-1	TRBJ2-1	CASSLVSTRDGRFF
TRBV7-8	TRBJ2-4	CASSFRGQNIQYF
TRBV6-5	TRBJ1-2	CASSPDRYGYTF
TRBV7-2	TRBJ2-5	CASSLSSGRDETQYF
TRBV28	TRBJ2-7	CASSESGVEQYF
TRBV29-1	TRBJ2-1	CSVGDRVYYEQFF
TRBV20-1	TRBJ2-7	CSARREGEQYF
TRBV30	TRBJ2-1	CAWRTSGRGSAGEQFF
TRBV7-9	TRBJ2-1	CASSFGSPPYNEQFF
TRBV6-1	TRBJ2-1	CASTGLAGGNEQFF
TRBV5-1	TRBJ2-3	CASSLVAGKVADTQYF
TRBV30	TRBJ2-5	CAWRSSGRVGQETQYF
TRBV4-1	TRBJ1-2	CASSQDPGNYGYTF
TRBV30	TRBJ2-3	CAWSPTIRDTQYF
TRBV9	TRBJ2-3	CASSVAIGVGEDTQYF
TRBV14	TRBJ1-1	CASSQASAGTEAFF